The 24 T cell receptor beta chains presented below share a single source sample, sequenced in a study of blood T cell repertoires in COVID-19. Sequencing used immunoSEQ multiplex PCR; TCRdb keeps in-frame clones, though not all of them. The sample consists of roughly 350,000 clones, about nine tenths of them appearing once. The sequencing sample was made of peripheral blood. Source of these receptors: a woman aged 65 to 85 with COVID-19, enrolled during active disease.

CDR3 DNA: TGCAGCGTTGCGACAGGGTCCTACGAGCAGTACTTC. Translated, it gives CSVATGSYEQYF. The chain has TRBV29-1 and TRBJ2-7; 7 bases agree with TRBD1. CDR3 length: 12 amino acids. J was trimmed by 1 base and V by 4 bases; bases with no gene match: 1. Germline CDR1 SQVTM, CDR2 ANQGSEA.

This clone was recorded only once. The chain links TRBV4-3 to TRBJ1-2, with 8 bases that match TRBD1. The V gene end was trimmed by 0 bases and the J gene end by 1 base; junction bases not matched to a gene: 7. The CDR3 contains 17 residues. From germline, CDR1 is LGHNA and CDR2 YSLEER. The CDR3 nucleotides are TGCGCCAGCAGCCAAGATAGGGACAGGCTGTTTAACTATGGCTACACCTTC. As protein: CASSQDRDRLFNYGYTF.

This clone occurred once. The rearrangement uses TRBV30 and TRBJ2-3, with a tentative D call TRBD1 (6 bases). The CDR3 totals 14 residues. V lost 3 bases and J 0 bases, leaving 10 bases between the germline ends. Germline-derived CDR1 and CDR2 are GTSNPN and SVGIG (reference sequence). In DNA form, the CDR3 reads TGTGCCTGGAGAGGGGGTTGGAGCACAGATACGCAGTATTTT. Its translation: CAWRGGWSTDTQYF.

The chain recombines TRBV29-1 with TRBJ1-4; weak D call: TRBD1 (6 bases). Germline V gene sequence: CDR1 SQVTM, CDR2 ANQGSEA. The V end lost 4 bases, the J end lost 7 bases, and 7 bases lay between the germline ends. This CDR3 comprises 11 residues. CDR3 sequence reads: CSVVRGEKLFF. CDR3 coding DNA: TGCAGCGTTGTCAGGGGTGAAAAACTGTTTTTT. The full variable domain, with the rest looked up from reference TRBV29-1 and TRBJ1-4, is SAVISQKPSRDICQRGTSLTIQCQVDSQVTMMFWYRQQPGQSLTLIATANQGSEATYESGFVIDKFPISRPNLTFSTLTVSNMSPEDSSIYLCSVVRGEKLFFGSGTQLSVL.

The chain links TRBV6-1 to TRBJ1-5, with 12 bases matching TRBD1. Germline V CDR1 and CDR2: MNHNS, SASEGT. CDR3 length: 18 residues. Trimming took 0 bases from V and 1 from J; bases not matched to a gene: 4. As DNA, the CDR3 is TGTGCCAGCAGTGAAGCGGGACAGGGGGCGCAGAGCAATCAGCCCCAGCATTTT. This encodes CASSEAGQGAQSNQPQHF.

CDR3 DNA: TGCGCCAGCAGCCAAGTTGCCGGACAGGGGGGGACCTACGAGCAGTACTTC. Its protein is CASSQVAGQGGTYEQYF. V usage is TRBV4-1 and J usage is TRBJ2-7, with 10 bases matching TRBD1. Germline values: CDR1 MGHRA, CDR2 YSYEKL. The CDR3 extends over 17 amino acids. The V gene end was trimmed by 1 base and the J gene end by 2 bases; junction bases not matched to a gene: 8.

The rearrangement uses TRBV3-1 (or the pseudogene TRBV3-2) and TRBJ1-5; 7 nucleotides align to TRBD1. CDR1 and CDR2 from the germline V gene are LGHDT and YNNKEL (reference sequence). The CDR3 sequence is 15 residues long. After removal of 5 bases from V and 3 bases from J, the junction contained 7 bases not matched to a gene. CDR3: CASSKGTEYNQPQHF. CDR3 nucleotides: TGTGCCAGCAGCAAAGGGACAGAATACAATCAGCCCCAGCATTTT.

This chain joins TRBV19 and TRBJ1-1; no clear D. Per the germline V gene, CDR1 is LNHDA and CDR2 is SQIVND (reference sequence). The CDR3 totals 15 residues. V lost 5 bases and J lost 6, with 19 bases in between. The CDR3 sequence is CASSHGPEGLAEAFF. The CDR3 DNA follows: TGTGCCAGTAGTCACGGGCCGGAGGGATTAGCTGAAGCTTTCTTT. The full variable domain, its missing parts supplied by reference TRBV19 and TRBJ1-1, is DGGITQSPKYLFRKEGQNVTLSCEQNLNHDAMYWYRQDPGQGLRLIYYSQIVNDFQKGDIAEGYSVSREKKESFPLTVTSAQKNPTAFYLCASSHGPEGLAEAFFGQGTRLTVV.

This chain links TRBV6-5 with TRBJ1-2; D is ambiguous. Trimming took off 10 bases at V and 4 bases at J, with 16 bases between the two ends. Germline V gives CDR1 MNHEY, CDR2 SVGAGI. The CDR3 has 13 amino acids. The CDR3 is CATGGGSIYGYTF. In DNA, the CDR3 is TGTGCCACCGGCGGAGGGTCTATCTATGGCTACACCTTC.

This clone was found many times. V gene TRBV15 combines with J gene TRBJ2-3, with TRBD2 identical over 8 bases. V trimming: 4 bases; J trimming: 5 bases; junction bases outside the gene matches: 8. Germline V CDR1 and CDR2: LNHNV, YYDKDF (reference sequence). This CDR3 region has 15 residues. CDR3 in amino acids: CATSTYGGAGDTQYF. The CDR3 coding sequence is TGTGCCACCAGCACTTACGGGGGGGCCGGAGATACGCAGTATTTT.

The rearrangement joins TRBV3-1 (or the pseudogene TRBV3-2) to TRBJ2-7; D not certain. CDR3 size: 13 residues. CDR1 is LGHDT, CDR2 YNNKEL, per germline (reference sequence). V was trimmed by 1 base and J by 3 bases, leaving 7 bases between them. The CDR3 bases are TGTGCCAGCAGCCAAGGAGACAACTACGAGCAGTACTTC. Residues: CASSQGDNYEQYF.

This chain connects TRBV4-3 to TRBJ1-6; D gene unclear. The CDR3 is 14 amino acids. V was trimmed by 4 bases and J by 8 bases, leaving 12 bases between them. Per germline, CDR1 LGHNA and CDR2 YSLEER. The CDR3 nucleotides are TGCGCCAGCAGCCCAGAACAGCCCCATTCACCCCTCCACTTT. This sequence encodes CASSPEQPHSPLHF.

The CDR3 DNA reads as TGTGCCAGCAGCTCTGTGGGGCAGGGGGGCTACGAGCAGTACTTC. This translates into CASSSVGQGGYEQYF. This sequence joins TRBV7-9 and TRBJ2-7; a possible D gene is TRBD1 (7 bases). The CDR3 has 15 residues. V shed 4 bases and J shed 3 bases, with 16 bases lying between them. Germline V gives CDR1 SEHNR, CDR2 FQNEAQ (reference sequence).

The CDR3 DNA is TGTGCCAGTAGTATCGACAGGTGGGGCTACACCTTC. Amino acids: CASSIDRWGYTF. The V call is TRBV19, the J call TRBJ1-2; possibly TRBD1 for D (6 bases). Per the germline V gene, CDR1 is LNHDA and CDR2 is SQIVND (reference sequence). The V and J ends lost 3 bases and 8 bases respectively, with 10 bases between them. The CDR3 is 12 residues long. Drawing the rest from reference TRBV19 and TRBJ1-2, the complete variable domain is DGGITQSPKYLFRKEGQNVTLSCEQNLNHDAMYWYRQDPGQGLRLIYYSQIVNDFQKGDIAEGYSVSREKKESFPLTVTSAQKNPTAFYLCASSIDRWGYTFGSGTRLTVV.

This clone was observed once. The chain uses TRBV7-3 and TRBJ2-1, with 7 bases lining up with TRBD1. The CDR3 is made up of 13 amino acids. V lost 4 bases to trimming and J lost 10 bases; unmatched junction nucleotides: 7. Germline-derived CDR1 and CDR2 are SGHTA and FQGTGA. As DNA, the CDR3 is TGTGCCAGCAGCTGGACAGGTGTCGGGGAGCAGTTCTTC. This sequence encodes CASSWTGVGEQFF.

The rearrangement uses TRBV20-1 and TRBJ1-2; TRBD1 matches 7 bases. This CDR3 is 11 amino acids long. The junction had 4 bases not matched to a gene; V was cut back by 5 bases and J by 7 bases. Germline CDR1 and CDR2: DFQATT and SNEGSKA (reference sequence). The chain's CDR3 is CSALGGSGYTF. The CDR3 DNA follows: TGCAGTGCTTTAGGGGGCTCTGGCTACACCTTC.

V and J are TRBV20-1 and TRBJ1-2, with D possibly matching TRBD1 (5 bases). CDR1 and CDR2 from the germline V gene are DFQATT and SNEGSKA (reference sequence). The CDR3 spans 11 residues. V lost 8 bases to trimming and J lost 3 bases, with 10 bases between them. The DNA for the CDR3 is TGCAGTTTGGGGGGGTACTATGGCTACACCTTC. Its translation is CSLGGYYGYTF.

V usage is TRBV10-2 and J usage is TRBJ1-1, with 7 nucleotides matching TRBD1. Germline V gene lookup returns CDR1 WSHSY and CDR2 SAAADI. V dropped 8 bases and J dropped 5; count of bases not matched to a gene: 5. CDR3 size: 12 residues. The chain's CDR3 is CASLGTVTEAFF. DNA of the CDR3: TGCGCCAGCCTTGGGACAGTAACTGAAGCTTTCTTT.

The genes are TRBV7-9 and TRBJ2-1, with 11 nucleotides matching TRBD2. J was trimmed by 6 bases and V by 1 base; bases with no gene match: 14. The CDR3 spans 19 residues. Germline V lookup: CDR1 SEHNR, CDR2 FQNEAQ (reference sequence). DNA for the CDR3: TGTGCCAGCAGCTTAGGTCGACTAGCGGGATACACTCCACGCAATGAGCAGTTCTTC. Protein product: CASSLGRLAGYTPRNEQFF.

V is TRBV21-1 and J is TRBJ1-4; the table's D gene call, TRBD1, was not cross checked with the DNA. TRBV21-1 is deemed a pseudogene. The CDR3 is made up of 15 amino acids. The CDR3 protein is CASSKSTGTDEKLFF. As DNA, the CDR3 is TGTGCCAGCAGCAAATCAACAGGCACGGATGAAAAACTGTTTTTT.

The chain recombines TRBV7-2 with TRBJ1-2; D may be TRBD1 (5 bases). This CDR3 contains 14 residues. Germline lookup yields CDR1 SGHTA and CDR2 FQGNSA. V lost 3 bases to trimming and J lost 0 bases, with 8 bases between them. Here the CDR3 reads CASSLDNPNYGYTF. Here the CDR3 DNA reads TGTGCCAGCAGCTTGGACAACCCTAACTATGGCTACACCTTC. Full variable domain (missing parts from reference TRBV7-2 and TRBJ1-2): GAGVSQSPSNKVTEKGKDVELRCDPISGHTALYWYRQSLGQGLEFLIYFQGNSAPDKSGLPSDRFSAERTGGSVSTLTIQRTQQEDSAVYLCASSLDNPNYGYTFGSGTRLTVV.

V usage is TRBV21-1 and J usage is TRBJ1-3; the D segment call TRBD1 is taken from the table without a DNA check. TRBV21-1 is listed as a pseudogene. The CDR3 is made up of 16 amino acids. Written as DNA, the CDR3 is TGTGCCAGCAGCACTTGGAGGGGGCTCTCTGGAAACACCATATATTTT. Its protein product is CASSTWRGLSGNTIYF.

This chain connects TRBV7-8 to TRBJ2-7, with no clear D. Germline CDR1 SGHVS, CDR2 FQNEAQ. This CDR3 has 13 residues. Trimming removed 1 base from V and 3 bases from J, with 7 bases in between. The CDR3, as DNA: TGTGCCAGCAGCTTAGAGCCAGGCTACGAGCAGTACTTC. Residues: CASSLEPGYEQYF.

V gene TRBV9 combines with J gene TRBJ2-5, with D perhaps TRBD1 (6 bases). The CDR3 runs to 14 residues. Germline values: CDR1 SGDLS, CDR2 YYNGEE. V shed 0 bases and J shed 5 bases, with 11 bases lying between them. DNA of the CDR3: TGTGCCAGCAGCGTAGGTCGTCAGGGGGAGACCCAGTACTTC. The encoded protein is CASSVGRQGETQYF. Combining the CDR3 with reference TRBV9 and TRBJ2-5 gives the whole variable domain DSGVTQTPKHLITATGQRVTLRCSPRSGDLSVYWYQQSLDQGLQFLIQYYNGEERAKGNILERFSAQQFPDLHSELNLSSLELGDSALYFCASSVGRQGETQYFGPGTRLLVL.